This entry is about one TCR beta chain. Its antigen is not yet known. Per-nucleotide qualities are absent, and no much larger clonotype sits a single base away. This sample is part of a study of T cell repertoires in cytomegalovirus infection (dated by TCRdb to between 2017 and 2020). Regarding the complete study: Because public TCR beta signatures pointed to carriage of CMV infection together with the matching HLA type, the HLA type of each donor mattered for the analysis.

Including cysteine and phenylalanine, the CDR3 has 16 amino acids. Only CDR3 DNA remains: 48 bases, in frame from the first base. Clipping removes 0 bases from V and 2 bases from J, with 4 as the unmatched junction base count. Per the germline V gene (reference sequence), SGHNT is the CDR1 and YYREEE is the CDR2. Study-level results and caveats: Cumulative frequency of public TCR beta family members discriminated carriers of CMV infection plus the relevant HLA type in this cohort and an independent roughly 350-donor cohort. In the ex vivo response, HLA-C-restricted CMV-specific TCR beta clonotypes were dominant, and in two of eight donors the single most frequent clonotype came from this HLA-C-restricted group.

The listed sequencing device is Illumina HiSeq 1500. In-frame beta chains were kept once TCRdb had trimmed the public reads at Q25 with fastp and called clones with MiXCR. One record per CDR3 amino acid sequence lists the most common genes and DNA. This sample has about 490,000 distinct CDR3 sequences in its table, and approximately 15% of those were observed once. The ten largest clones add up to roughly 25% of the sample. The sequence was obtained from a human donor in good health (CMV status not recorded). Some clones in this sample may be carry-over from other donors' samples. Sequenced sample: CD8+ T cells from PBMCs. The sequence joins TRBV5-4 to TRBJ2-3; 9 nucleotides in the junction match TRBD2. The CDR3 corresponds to CASSLAAGGVTDTQYF. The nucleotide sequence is TGTGCCAGCAGCTTGGCGGCGGGGGGGGTCACAGATACGCAGTATTTT. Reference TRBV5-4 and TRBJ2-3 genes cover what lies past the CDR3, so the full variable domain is ETGVTQSPTHLIKTRGQQVTLRCSSQSGHNTVSWYQQALGQGPQFIFQYYREEENGRGNFPPRFSGLQFPNYSSELNVNALELDDSALYLCASSLAAGGVTDTQYFGPGTRLTVL.